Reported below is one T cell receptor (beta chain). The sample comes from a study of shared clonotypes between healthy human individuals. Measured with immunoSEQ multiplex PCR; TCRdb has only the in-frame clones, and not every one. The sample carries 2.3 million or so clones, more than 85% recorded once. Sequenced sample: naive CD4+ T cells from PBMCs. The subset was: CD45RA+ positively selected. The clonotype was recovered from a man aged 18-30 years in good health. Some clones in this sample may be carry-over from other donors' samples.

In nucleotides, the CDR3 is TGCGCCAGCAGCGGGACGTCGCCGCAAGAGACCCAGTACTTC. This translates into CASSGTSPQETQYF. The rearrangement joins TRBV5-1 to TRBJ2-5, with D perhaps being TRBD1 or TRBD2 (5 bases each). Germline V gene data show CDR1 as SGHRS and CDR2 as YFSETQ. This CDR3 spans 14 amino acids. V lost 4 bases and J 2 bases, leaving 12 bases between the germline ends. The variable domain in full, with the rest retrieved from reference TRBV5-1 and TRBJ2-5, is KAGVTQTPRYLIKTRGQQVTLSCSPISGHRSVSWYQQTPGQGLQFLFEYFSETQRNKGNFPGRFSGRQFSNSRSEMNVSTLELGDSALYLCASSGTSPQETQYFGPGTRLLVL.